Sequencing of this T cell receptor beta chain was carried out in a study of vaccination and CD4 T cells after COVID-19. Study overall: Post-vaccine sampling followed dose two by a median about 72 days (range 14 to 241). Study findings and constraints: Relatively few convalescent patients were studied; early post-infection timepoints were not included.

Sequencing of DNA taken from cultured CD4+ T cells relied on the Oncomine TCR Beta short-read assay. MiXCR, applied by TCRdb to the PCR reads, yields one record per CDR3 protein. The sample lists around 15,000 distinct CDR3 sequences; around 79% were seen once. Turning to this clonotype: Its antigen remains unknown.

Documented treatment: approximately nine-day PBMC culture with coronavirus spike peptide pools or control peptides (ViraFEST assay). ViraFEST grew antigen-specific T cells using peptide pools, then sequenced TCRs. The clonotype was recovered from a human donor who received a COVID-19 vaccine. The starting material was CD4+ T cells from blood, cultured in vitro, obtained after SARS-CoV-2 vaccination.

CDR3: CSARQAHVEAFF. In DNA form, the CDR3 reads TGCAGTGCGCGACAGGCCCACGTCGAAGCTTTCTTT. The rearrangement joins TRBV20-1 to TRBJ1-1; a possible D gene is TRBD1 (6 bases). Between the trimmed V and J ends, which lost 6 bases and 8 bases, there was a span of 16 bases. The CDR3 sequence is 12 residues long. The germline gives CDR1 DFQATT, CDR2 SNEGSKA (reference sequence).